Sequencing of this TCR beta chain was carried out in a study of technical replicates of blood from a few donors. The J segment lost 4 bases and the V segment lost 4 bases, leaving 3 bases of the junction unmatched. Germline lookup yields CDR1 MDHEN and CDR2 SYDVKM. CDR3 size: 14 residues. Assay used: immunoSEQ multiplex PCR; TCRdb lists only in-frame clones, some missing. The data hold 75,000 to 100,000 clones, with about 94% observed a single time. The receptor comes from a human donor in good health. The chain carries TRBV28 and TRBJ2-1, with 8 bases identical to TRBD2. Specimen: T cells isolated from PBMCs. The CDR3 DNA follows: TGTGCCAGCAGTTCAAGACTAGCGTACAATGAGCAGTTCTTC. Protein sequence: CASSSRLAYNEQFF. Together with reference TRBV28 and TRBJ2-1, the CDR3 gives the full variable domain: DVKVTQSSRYLVKRTGEKVFLECVQDMDHENMFWYRQDPGLGLRLIYFSYDVKMKEKGDIPEGYSVSREKKERFSLILESASTNQTSMYLCASSSRLAYNEQFFGPGTRLTVL.